Presented here are 21 T cell receptor beta chains from one specimen sequenced in a study of OX40 agonist ivuxolimab in advanced cancers. The library was prepared using the immunoSEQ multiplex PCR assay. In TCRdb, the immuneACCESS table is reduced to in-frame sequences with V and J assigned. These tables do not hold every clone; where another copy was compared, an unresolved V gene accounts for under half, and the others remain unexplained. The sample contains tens of thousands of clones, 94% of them found a single time. The leading ten clones occupy around 10% of the sample. Sequencing was performed on CD4+ or CD8+ T cells sorted from blood, taken in a trial of the OX40 agonist ivuxolimab. The receptors stem from an adult with an advanced solid tumor such as melanoma, head and neck, liver or kidney cancer.

The chain has TRBV5-1 and TRBJ2-5; 8 nucleotides agree with TRBD2. Trimming took 3 bases from V and 4 from J; bases not matched to a gene: 2. Germline values: CDR1 SGHRS, CDR2 YFSETQ. CDR3 size: 13 residues. The CDR3 spells CASSWAGGETQYF. The CDR3 nucleotides read TGCGCCAGCAGCTGGGCGGGGGGAGAGACCCAGTACTTC.

This chain joins TRBV10-2 and TRBJ1-1; D gene ambiguous. The CDR3 loop spans 12 amino acids. Germline CDR1 WSHSY, CDR2 SAAADI. The CDR3 DNA sequence: TGCGTTTCGACCTGGGATCACACTGAAGCTTTCTTT. This translates into CVSTWDHTEAFF.

The chain links TRBV4-1 to TRBJ2-7; D gene unclear. This CDR3 spans 14 amino acids. V lost 2 bases and J 4 bases, leaving 12 bases between the germline ends. Germline CDR1 MGHRA, CDR2 YSYEKL. The CDR3 loop is CASSQFSEHYEQYF. CDR3 coding DNA: TGCGCCAGCAGCCAATTTTCAGAACATTACGAGCAGTACTTC.

The V gene is TRBV28, the J gene TRBJ2-7; D gene unclear. V gave up 1 base and J gave up 3 bases, with 10 bases separating them. Germline-derived CDR1 and CDR2 are MDHEN and SYDVKM. The CDR3 is 14 amino acids. The CDR3 loop is CASSLYNSIYEQYF. DNA for the CDR3: TGTGCCAGCAGTTTATATAATAGCATCTACGAGCAGTACTTC. Together with reference TRBV28 and TRBJ2-7, the CDR3 gives the full variable domain: DVKVTQSSRYLVKRTGEKVFLECVQDMDHENMFWYRQDPGLGLRLIYFSYDVKMKEKGDIPEGYSVSREKKERFSLILESASTNQTSMYLCASSLYNSIYEQYFGPGTRLTVT.

This clone was detected once. V gene TRBV2 combines with J gene TRBJ1-1; D remains unclear. The V gene lost 5 bases and the J gene lost 4 bases, with 11 bases spanning the gap. The CDR3 consists of 13 residues. The germline V gene has CDR1 SNHLY and CDR2 FYNNEI. The chain's CDR3 is CASSRIIGTEAFF. The CDR3 region has the DNA TGTGCCAGCAGTCGTATTATTGGCACTGAAGCTTTCTTT.

CDR3 protein: CATGQGSTYEQYF. In DNA form, the CDR3 reads TGTGCCACTGGACAGGGTTCCACCTACGAGCAGTACTTC. V is TRBV27 and J is TRBJ2-7; TRBD1 agrees at 8 bases. The trim removed 10 bases at V and 2 bases at J, leaving 7 bases unmatched. CDR3 length equals 13 residues. Germline CDR1 is MNHEY and CDR2 is SMNVEV (reference sequence).

The gene calls are TRBV7-9 and TRBJ2-1; 12 bases map to TRBD2. Germline V gives CDR1 SEHNR, CDR2 FQNEAQ (reference sequence). J lost 10 bases, V lost 8 bases, and 12 bases had no gene match. This CDR3 is built from 15 residues. The CDR3 protein is CASGLLAGGLGEQFF. CDR3 DNA sequence: TGTGCCAGCGGCCTTCTAGCGGGAGGGCTCGGGGAGCAGTTCTTC.

The chain recombines TRBV4-1 with TRBJ2-3; tentative D call: TRBD1 (5 bases). CDR3 length: 12 residues. The germline V and J ends were trimmed by 8 bases and 4 bases, with 10 bases remaining between them. Germline CDR1 and CDR2: MGHRA and YSYEKL. The CDR3, as DNA: TGCGCCAGCGGCGAAGGGGCAGATACGCAGTATTTT. Residues: CASGEGADTQYF.

This sequence joins TRBV11-1 and TRBJ2-2; D is ambiguous. The V and J ends lost 6 bases and 8 bases respectively, with 10 bases between them. The germline V gene has CDR1 SGHAT and CDR2 FQDESV (reference sequence). This CDR3 has 12 residues. The CDR3, as DNA: TGTGCCAGCAGTCTTACACGTGGGGAGCTGTTTTTT. Translation: CASSLTRGELFF.

This chain uses TRBV5-4 with TRBJ2-2; D unclear. V shed 0 bases and J shed 5 bases, with 8 bases lying between them. Germline-derived CDR1 and CDR2 are SGHNT and YYREEE (reference sequence). The CDR3 consists of 14 residues. CDR3 DNA: TGTGCCAGCAGCTTGGAGGGTGGGACCGGGGAGCTGTTTTTT. This sequence encodes CASSLEGGTGELFF. Combining the CDR3 with reference TRBV5-4 and TRBJ2-2 gives the whole variable domain ETGVTQSPTHLIKTRGQQVTLRCSSQSGHNTVSWYQQALGQGPQFIFQYYREEENGRGNFPPRFSGLQFPNYSSELNVNALELDDSALYLCASSLEGGTGELFFGEGSRLTVL.

The CDR3 DNA is TGTGCCAGCAGTTCCTTCGGGAGCAAAGAGACCCAGTACTTC. Protein: CASSSFGSKETQYF. This chain links TRBV27 with TRBJ2-5, with a weak D call TRBD2 (6 bases). The length of the CDR3 is 14 residues. Per germline, CDR1 MNHEY and CDR2 SMNVEV (reference sequence). The V gene lost 4 bases and the J gene lost 3 bases, with 12 bases spanning the gap.

The J gene is TRBJ1-1, the V gene TRBV6-1; D uncertain. The V gene's germline CDR1 is MNHNS and CDR2 SASEGT. V was trimmed by 6 bases and J by 0 bases, leaving 11 bases between them. This CDR3 region has 14 residues. For the CDR3, the DNA is TGTGCCAGCAGGTATGGGTCCATGAACACTGAAGCTTTCTTT. Its protein is CASRYGSMNTEAFF.

The rearrangement uses TRBV5-6 and TRBJ2-6, with D uncertain. V lost 0 bases, J lost 2 bases, and 15 bases lay in between. The CDR3 consists of 18 residues. CDR1 is SGHDT, CDR2 YYEEEE, per germline. CDR3 DNA: TGTGCCAGCAGCTTGGATGGGGTTCTCATTGCTGGGGCCAACGTCCTGACTTTC. Translated, it gives CASSLDGVLIAGANVLTF.

This CDR3 reads CASSQGSTDTQYF. CDR3 in DNA: TGCGCCAGCAGCCAGGGTAGCACAGATACGCAGTATTTT. The chain has TRBV4-3 and TRBJ2-3; D not certain. Trimming shortened V by 3 bases and J by 0 bases, and 4 bases separated the two germline ends. Per germline, CDR1 LGHNA and CDR2 YSLEER. CDR3 length: 13 residues.

The chain has TRBV19 and TRBJ1-5, with unresolved D. The CDR3 contains 13 residues. In germline, CDR1 is LNHDA, CDR2 SQIVND (reference sequence). V lost 4 bases and J lost 5, with 9 bases in between. CDR3 nucleotides: TGTGCCAGTAGTAAAGGTCTGGATCAGCCCCAGCATTTT. It encodes CASSKGLDQPQHF.

This rearrangement joins TRBV7-8 to TRBJ2-3; TRBD2 matches at 7 bases. The germline V gene has CDR1 SGHVS and CDR2 FQNEAQ. This CDR3 is built from 15 residues. The junction had 5 bases not matched to a gene; V was cut back by 1 base and J by 4 bases. The CDR3: CASSLVGGVADTQYF. In nucleotides, the CDR3 is TGTGCCAGCAGCTTAGTGGGAGGGGTGGCAGATACGCAGTATTTT.

The chain employs TRBV19 and TRBJ2-7; D gene ambiguous. Trimming removed 6 bases at V and 2 bases at J, with 11 bases between. Germline lookup yields CDR1 LNHDA and CDR2 SQIVND (reference sequence). The CDR3 covers 13 residues. CDR3 DNA sequence: TGTGCCAGTAGCTACAACGGAGCCTACGAGCAGTACTTC. It codes for CASSYNGAYEQYF.

The rearrangement joins TRBV7-2 to TRBJ2-1, with 8 bases fitting TRBD1. The CDR3 consists of 17 residues. Germline lookup yields CDR1 SGHTA and CDR2 FQGNSA. V trimming: 3 bases; J trimming: 6 bases; junction bases outside the gene matches: 13. The CDR3 here is CASSLRPGQEVLNEQFF. CDR3 DNA sequence: TGTGCCAGCAGCTTGAGGCCGGGACAGGAGGTACTCAATGAGCAGTTCTTC.

J is TRBJ2-1 and V is TRBV6-1; D is unclear. V was pared by 6 bases and J by 0 bases, with 9 bases between. CDR1 MNHNS and CDR2 SASEGT come from the germline V gene. The CDR3 is 14 residues long. In nucleotides, the CDR3 is TGTGCCAGCAGCAATCACCCCTCCTACAATGAGCAGTTCTTC. Translated, it gives CASSNHPSYNEQFF.

The chain recombines TRBV7-9 with TRBJ2-1; the match to TRBD1 covers 9 bases. The V gene end was trimmed by 4 bases and the J gene end by 7 bases; junction bases not matched to a gene: 11. This CDR3 comprises 16 residues. The germline CDR1 and CDR2 sequences are SEHNR and FQNEAQ (reference sequence). The CDR3 spells CASSSRLGQGRNEQFF. In DNA form, the CDR3 reads TGTGCCAGCAGCTCCAGACTGGGACAGGGAAGGAATGAGCAGTTCTTC. Based on the CDR3 plus reference TRBV7-9 and TRBJ2-1, the full variable domain is DTGVSQNPRHKITKRGQNVTFRCDPISEHNRLYWYRQTLGQGPEFLTYFQNEAQLEKSRLLSDRFSAERPKGSFSTLEIQRTEQGDSAMYLCASSSRLGQGRNEQFFGPGTRLTVL.

The chain joins TRBV14 to TRBJ2-5; D is unresolved. CDR1 and CDR2 from the germline V gene are SGHDN and FVKESK. V was trimmed by 2 bases and J by 4 bases, leaving 2 bases between them. CDR3 size: 11 residues. CDR3 DNA sequence: TGTGCCAGCAGCCAAAGAGAGACCCAGTACTTC. Protein: CASSQRETQYF.